These 2 T cell receptor beta chains came from one sample sequenced in a study of CD8+ T cells in alopecia areata (dated by TCRdb to the late 2010s). Receptor amplification or capture employed the immunoSEQ multiplex PCR assay. To provide template for TCR sequencing, every sample had RNA extracted and reverse transcribed into cDNA. TCRdb retrieved this table from immuneACCESS and kept in-frame rearrangements only. Not all clones are present; in checked studies, unresolved V genes account for under half, and no reason is known for the remainder. This sample comprises 100,000 to 150,000 clones, about 46% of them detected only once. The leading ten clones occupy 18% of the sample. The sample's time point label is to be understood as: baseline before oral tofacitinib. Sequences were derived from CD8+ T cells sorted from blood, sampled at week 0. Every receptor here comes from a human donor with alopecia areata.

This chain uses TRBV29-1 with TRBJ1-2; 8 nucleotides align to TRBD1. This CDR3 has 15 amino acids. Unmatched junction bases numbered 7, after V lost 0 bases and J lost 4 bases. Germline CDR1 is SQVTM and CDR2 is ANQGSEA. The CDR3 protein is CSVEDDRGRGYGYTF. In DNA form, the CDR3 reads TGCAGCGTTGAAGATGACAGGGGTCGGGGCTATGGCTACACCTTC.

This clone showed up just a few times. This CDR3 reads CASTLGSSGANVLTF. The DNA of the CDR3 is TGTGCCAGCACCCTCGGGAGCTCTGGGGCCAACGTCCTGACTTTC. The chain has TRBV13 and TRBJ2-6; D possibly corresponds to TRBD2 (6 bases). V lost 7 bases, J lost 0 bases, and 10 bases lay in between. There are 15 residues in the CDR3. The germline gives CDR1 PRHDT, CDR2 FYEKMQ (reference sequence).